This is a list of T cell receptor beta chains from one sample in a study of Ad26.COV2.S vaccination and SARS-CoV-2 variants. Clones were read by immunoSEQ multiplex PCR, and TCRdb kept only the in-frame ones, dropping some. The sample lists roughly 240,000 clones, around 89% occurring once. Sample: peripheral blood, taken in a trial of Ad26.COV2.S vaccine versus placebo. Receptor source: a person aged 18-60 years who received the Ad26.COV2.S COVID-19 vaccine or a placebo. Each CDR3 is given with its conserved first and last residue. A D gene is named only where the DNA matches it firmly. Where a row states a size, it is once, few, many or the class of an expanded clone; other rows omit it.

D gene	clone size	J gene	V gene	CDR3 protein	CDR3 DNA
TRBD1	-	TRBJ1-5	TRBV6-2/TRBV6-3	CASSFPLGQGNFLNNQPQHF	TGTGCCAGCAGTTTCCCCTTGGGACAGGGGAATTTTTTGAACAATCAGCCCCAGCATTTT
-	once	TRBJ2-2	TRBV9	CASSVGLAGELFF	TGTGCCAGCAGCGTAGGTCTGGCCGGGGAGCTGTTTTTT
-	-	TRBJ2-2	TRBV7-2	CASSLLHTGELFF	TGTGCCAGCAGCCTACTACACACCGGGGAGCTGTTTTTT
TRBD2	-	TRBJ2-1	TRBV27	CASSLLAGAANEQFF	TGTGCCAGCAGTTTGCTAGCGGGGGCAGCGAATGAGCAGTTCTTC
TRBD1	-	TRBJ2-5	TRBV5-6	CASSLEGTGTQETQYF	TGTGCCAGCAGCTTGGAAGGGACAGGGACCCAAGAGACCCAGTACTTC
TRBD2	-	TRBJ2-1	TRBV7-2	CASSKGLAGEWTAYNEQFF	TGTGCCAGCAGCAAAGGACTAGCGGGAGAGTGGACGGCCTACAATGAGCAGTTCTTC
-	-	TRBJ1-5	TRBV6-5	CASRLNLMGNQPQHF	TGTGCCAGCAGATTGAACCTTATGGGCAATCAGCCCCAGCATTTT
-	-	TRBJ2-4	TRBV19	CASSMGAGARGNIQYF	TGTGCCAGTAGTATGGGGGCGGGGGCGCGAGGGAACATTCAGTACTTC
TRBD2	-	TRBJ2-7	TRBV4-1	CASSQEGSGVLYEQYF	TGCGCCAGCAGCCAAGAAGGGAGCGGGGTCCTTTACGAGCAGTACTTC
-	-	TRBJ1-2	TRBV2	CASSTQGYYGYTF	TGTGCCAGCAGTACCCAGGGATACTATGGCTACACCTTC
-	-	TRBJ2-1	TRBV7-2	CASSLMPSDQQFF	TGTGCCAGCAGCTTAATGCCCAGCGATCAGCAGTTCTTC
TRBD2	-	TRBJ2-7	TRBV3-1/TRBV3-2	CASSHLAGRGTYEQYF	TGTGCCAGCAGCCACCTCGCGGGGAGGGGTACCTACGAGCAGTACTTC
-	-	TRBJ2-5	TRBV13	CASSPRGRAQETQYF	TGTGCCAGCAGCCCTCGAGGCAGGGCCCAAGAGACCCAGTACTTC
-	-	TRBJ1-2	TRBV25-1	CASYVGHPQGYTF	TGTGCCAGCTATGTTGGACATCCCCAAGGCTACACCTTC
-	-	TRBJ2-7	TRBV7-2	CASSREGQGFNEQYF	TGTGCCAGCAGCCGGGAGGGACAGGGTTTTAACGAGCAGTACTTC
TRBD2	-	TRBJ2-7	TRBV28	CASRLRGAPSSYEQYF	TGTGCCAGCAGATTGCGGGGGGCCCCCAGCTCCTACGAGCAGTACTTC
-	-	TRBJ2-3	TRBV28	CASKGAYTQYF	TGTGCCAGCAAAGGGGCATATACGCAGTATTTT
-	once	TRBJ2-5	TRBV12-3/TRBV12-4	CATLDGAGTQYF	TGTGCCACCTTAGACGGTGCCGGGACCCAGTACTTC
-	-	TRBJ1-1	TRBV2	CASTEGQLNTEAFF	TGTGCCAGCACCGAAGGGCAGCTGAACACTGAAGCTTTCTTT
TRBD1	-	TRBJ1-4	TRBV6-5	CASSYPRQGIEKLFF	TGTGCCAGCAGTTACCCCAGACAGGGAATAGAAAAACTGTTTTTT
TRBD1	-	TRBJ2-5	TRBV19	CASSKITGTGQETQYF	TGTGCCAGTAGTAAAATAACCGGGACAGGGCAAGAGACCCAGTACTTC
TRBD1	-	TRBJ2-1	TRBV5-1	CASRQGLNEQFF	TGCGCCAGCAGACAGGGGTTGAATGAGCAGTTCTTC
-	-	TRBJ1-6	TRBV19	CASRTMGDNSPLHF	TGTGCCAGTAGAACTATGGGGGATAATTCACCCCTCCACTTT
-	-	TRBJ2-1	TRBV15	CATERGTYNEQFF	TGTGCCACAGAACGGGGCACTTACAATGAGCAGTTCTTC
TRBD2	-	TRBJ2-7	TRBV4-3	CASSLGTSSYEQYF	TGCGCCAGCAGCCTCGGGACTAGCTCCTACGAGCAGTACTTC
TRBD2	-	TRBJ2-2	TRBV5-1	CASSSLAGVVGELFF	TGCGCCAGCAGCTCTTTAGCGGGAGTGGTCGGGGAGCTGTTTTTT
-	-	TRBJ2-5	TRBV7-3	CASSLTPRGETQYF	TGTGCCAGCAGCTTAACCCCCAGAGGAGAGACCCAGTACTTC
-	-	TRBJ1-5	TRBV6-2/TRBV6-3	CASSYEVGAGDGNQPQHF	TGTGCCAGCAGTTATGAGGTCGGGGCAGGGGATGGCAATCAGCCCCAGCATTTT
-	-	TRBJ1-6	TRBV28	CASSRTRDSPLHF	TGTGCCAGCAGCAGGACGAGGGATTCACCCCTCCACTTT
-	-	TRBJ2-3	TRBV6-6	CASSYLRGNTDTQYF	TGTGCCAGCAGTTACCTGAGGGGGAACACAGATACGCAGTATTTT
TRBD1	-	TRBJ1-1	TRBV19	CASSQGDTEAFF	TGTGCCAGTTCTCAGGGGGACACTGAAGCTTTCTTT
TRBD1	-	TRBJ2-2	TRBV2	CASREGQGFTGELFF	TGTGCCAGCAGGGAGGGACAGGGCTTCACCGGGGAGCTGTTTTTT
TRBD2	-	TRBJ2-7	TRBV6-2/TRBV6-3	CASSPPLLAGWYEQYF	TGTGCCAGCAGCCCTCCCCTACTAGCGGGATGGTACGAGCAGTACTTC
TRBD2	-	TRBJ2-1	TRBV9	CASSVRDYSYNEQFF	TGTGCCAGCAGCGTGCGGGACTATTCCTACAATGAGCAGTTCTTC
-	-	TRBJ1-4	TRBV28	CASGILTDASIKKLFF	TGTGCCAGCGGCATCCTAACGGACGCCTCTATTAAAAAACTGTTTTTT